The clone carrying this TCR beta chain was observed at least ten times. Its target is unknown. V was cut by 5 bases and J by 10 bases, with 17 bases left in between. CDR1 and CDR2 (germline): SGHVS, FQNEAQ. The CDR3 runs 13 residues. Template material for amplifying TCR beta CDR3 regions consisted of RNA transcripts. In the first-round RT-PCR of the TCR CDR3, the HTBI primer set was used. TCRdb passed the multiplex PCR reads through MiXCR, listing each CDR3 protein once. The sample gives 600,000 to 850,000 distinct CDR3 sequences, approximately 19% of which show up once; over 15% is in the top ten. This sample stems from a study of T cells in Graves' hyperthyroidism and ophthalmopathy. Study-level points and caveats: The authors' 13 V-J model separated ophthalmopathy from stable hyperthyroidism.

Sequenced input: blood. The chain combines TRBV7-8 with TRBJ1-1; D possibly corresponds to TRBD1 (6 bases). This clonotype was obtained from a woman aged 50 to 60 with Graves' hyperthyroidism that later progressed to Graves' ophthalmopathy. The CDR3 region has the DNA TGTGCCAGCAGCACCCGGGACATACCTGTAGCTTTCTTT. This gives the protein CASSTRDIPVAFF.